Below, one T cell receptor beta chain is given with its context. Unique molecular identifiers were built into the TCRbeta library. TCRdb passed the PCR reads through MiXCR, listing each CDR3 protein once. The sample includes just under 550,000 distinct CDR3 sequences, 18% seen only once; the top ten take 3.3%. The data belong to a study of T-cell reconstitution after alpha-beta-depleted transplantation in children. The CDR3 extends over 15 amino acids. The V end was cut by 5 bases, the J end by 4 bases, with 18 bases between. The germline V gene encodes CDR1 SEHNR and CDR2 FQNEAQ (reference sequence).

This chain connects TRBV7-9 to TRBJ2-7, with D unclear. The sequence was obtained from a human donor who donated a stem cell graft to a child with acute lymphoblastic leukemia. The material was PBMCs from the stem cell graft donor, obtained from the stem cell graft. The CDR3 spells CASSDPRELWYEQYF. The CDR3 DNA reads as TGTGCCAGCAGCGATCCCAGAGAGTTATGGTACGAGCAGTACTTC.